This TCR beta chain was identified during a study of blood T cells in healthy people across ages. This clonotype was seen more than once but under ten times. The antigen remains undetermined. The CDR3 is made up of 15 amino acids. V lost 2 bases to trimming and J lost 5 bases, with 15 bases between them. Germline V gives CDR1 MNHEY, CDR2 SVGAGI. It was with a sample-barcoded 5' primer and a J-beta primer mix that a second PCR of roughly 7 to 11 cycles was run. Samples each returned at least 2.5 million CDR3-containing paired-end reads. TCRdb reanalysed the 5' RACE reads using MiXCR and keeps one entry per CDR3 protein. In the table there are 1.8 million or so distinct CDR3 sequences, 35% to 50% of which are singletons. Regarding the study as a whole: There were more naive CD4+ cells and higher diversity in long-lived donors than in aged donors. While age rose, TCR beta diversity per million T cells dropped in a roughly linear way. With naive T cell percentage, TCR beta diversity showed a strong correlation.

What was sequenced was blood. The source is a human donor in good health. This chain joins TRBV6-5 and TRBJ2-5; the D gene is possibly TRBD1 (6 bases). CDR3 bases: TGTGCCAGCAGTTACGAGTGGGGGCGAAGCGAGACCCAGTACTTC. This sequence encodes CASSYEWGRSETQYF.